The 29 T cell receptor beta chains listed next were all sequenced from one sample in a study of regulatory T cells in long-lasting Graves disease. Sample time point: newly diagnosed GD, antithyroid drugs for less than 3 months. Isolated PBMC RNA provided the starting material for the TCR library. According to the study, TCR beta libraries were built with iRepertoire HTBI primers and CDR3-region Arm-PCR. TCRdb itself ran the multiplex PCR reads through MiXCR, one entry per CDR3 protein. The sample carries about 330,000 distinct CDR3 sequences, 16% recorded once. The same data also contributed to another study, on T cells in Graves' hyperthyroidism and ophthalmopathy.

The input for sequencing was peripheral blood mononuclear cells (PBMCs), taken at new diagnosis, from a patient treated with antithyroid drugs. The receptors stem from a woman aged 18-29 years with Graves disease.

V and J are TRBV5-4 and TRBJ2-5; 7 bases fit TRBD2. Unmatched junction bases numbered 11, after V lost 4 bases and J lost 2 bases. The length of the CDR3 is 16 residues. From germline, CDR1 is SGHNT and CDR2 YYREEE (reference sequence). The CDR3, as DNA: TGTGCCAGCAGCAAAATTAGCGGGCTAGGACAAGAGACCCAGTACTTC. This translates into CASSKISGLGQETQYF.

This clonotype was observed a few times. The chain has TRBV6-5 and TRBJ1-1; no definite D call. Trimming pared 2 bases from V and 6 bases from J, leaving 4 bases between. The CDR3 extends over 11 amino acids. The germline V gene encodes CDR1 MNHEY and CDR2 SVGAGI. The CDR3 here is CASSYGSEAFF. CDR3 DNA sequence: TGTGCCAGCAGTTACGGGTCTGAAGCTTTCTTT.

This chain links TRBV7-8 with TRBJ2-4; maybe TRBD2 (5 bases). Germline values: CDR1 SGHVS, CDR2 FQNEAQ. The CDR3 consists of 18 residues. V shed 3 bases and J shed 1 base, with 19 bases lying between them. The CDR3 DNA is TGTGCCAGCAGCTTCCCAAGGAGGACGGTAACGGCCAAAAACATTCAGTACTTC. Translated, it gives CASSFPRRTVTAKNIQYF.

This clonotype came up many times. This sequence joins TRBV6-1 and TRBJ1-5; weak D call: TRBD1 (5 bases). Germline V CDR1 and CDR2: MNHNS, SASEGT. CDR3 length equals 15 residues. The V end was cut by 5 bases, the J end by 5 bases, with 16 bases between. DNA for the CDR3: TGTGCCAGCAGTCAACCGGGGGGAAGGTATCAGCCCCAGCATTTT. Translating gives CASSQPGGRYQPQHF.

Concerning this clonotype itself: This probably arose from a read error, given a far larger clone one base away. The V gene is TRBV6-1, the J gene TRBJ2-7; D is possibly TRBD1 or TRBD2 (5 bases each). The CDR3 is made up of 15 amino acids. The germline gives CDR1 MNHNS, CDR2 SASEGT. Trimming took 7 bases from V and 2 from J, leaving 18 bases between them. The CDR3, as DNA: TGTGCCAGCAACCGGCCGGGACGTGAGACCTACGAGCAGTACTTC. The encoded protein is CASNRPGRETYEQYF.

This clonotype has at least ten counts. The chain uses TRBV29-1 and TRBJ2-2; 8 bases map to TRBD1. Germline loops: CDR1 SQVTM, CDR2 ANQGSEA. Germline trimming cut 5 bases from V and 0 bases from J; bases unmatched to any gene: 5. This CDR3 contains 15 residues. DNA for the CDR3: TGCAGCGTTAAGCCGGGACAGGCGAACACCGGGGAGCTGTTTTTT. Protein product: CSVKPGQANTGELFF.

This clonotype was picked up a small number of times. J is TRBJ1-3 and V is TRBV13; D call uncertain. This CDR3 comprises 15 residues. Trimming cost V 1 base and J 7 bases, with 14 bases left between them. Germline V gives CDR1 PRHDT, CDR2 FYEKMQ (reference sequence). In DNA form, the CDR3 reads TGTGCCAGCAGCTTAGAGAGGATGAGTGGGAACACCATATATTTT. Translation gives CASSLERMSGNTIYF. The full variable domain, its missing parts supplied by reference TRBV13 and TRBJ1-3, is AAGVIQSPRHLIKEKRETATLKCYPIPRHDTVYWYQQGPGQDPQFLISFYEKMQSDKGSIPDRFSAQQFSDYHSELNMSSLELGDSALYFCASSLERMSGNTIYFGEGSWLTVV.

This clonotype occurred many times. The chain links TRBV28 to TRBJ2-1; 8 bases match TRBD1. J lost 7 bases, V lost 6 bases, and 5 bases had no gene match. This CDR3 spans 13 amino acids. Germline lookup yields CDR1 MDHEN and CDR2 SYDVKM. CDR3 loop: CASSQGAENEQFF. In nucleotides, the CDR3 is TGTGCCAGCAGCCAGGGGGCGGAGAATGAGCAGTTCTTC.

At least ten counts were recorded for this clonotype. The V call is TRBV6-1, the J call TRBJ1-5; 8 bases line up with TRBD1. In germline, CDR1 is MNHNS, CDR2 SASEGT. CDR3 length equals 13 residues. V lost 5 bases, J lost 6 bases, and 3 bases stayed unmatched. The CDR3 DNA reads TGTGCCAGCAGTCCGGACAGGGCTCAGCCCCAGCATTTT. Encoded protein: CASSPDRAQPQHF.

The table lists this clonotype with many counts. The chain has TRBV5-1 and TRBJ2-3; 10 bases match TRBD2. Trimming removed 2 bases from V and 5 bases from J; junction bases left unmatched: 5. Germline lookup yields CDR1 SGHRS and CDR2 YFSETQ. The CDR3 loop spans 15 amino acids. CDR3 DNA: TGCGCCAGCAGCTTCAGCGGGAGGGCCATAGATACGCAGTATTTT. This translates into CASSFSGRAIDTQYF.

The J gene is TRBJ2-1, the V gene TRBV20-1; weak D call: TRBD1 (5 bases). V was clipped by 3 bases and J by 2 bases, with 14 bases between them. Looked up from germline, CDR1 is DFQATT and CDR2 is SNEGSKA (reference sequence). This CDR3 comprises 15 residues. The CDR3 protein is CSASPLEDTYNEQFF. CDR3 sequence (DNA): TGCAGTGCTAGTCCCCTAGAGGACACCTACAATGAGCAGTTCTTC.

This chain connects TRBV5-1 to TRBJ1-1; 11 nucleotides agree with TRBD1. The ends lost 4 bases at V and 5 bases at J; junction bases unmatched: 7. The CDR3 length is 15 residues. The germline V gene has CDR1 SGHRS and CDR2 YFSETQ. For the CDR3, the DNA is TGCGCCAGCAGCCTTACCGGGACAGGGGGGACTGAAGCTTTCTTT. Translated: CASSLTGTGGTEAFF. The full variable domain, with the rest looked up from reference TRBV5-1 and TRBJ1-1, is KAGVTQTPRYLIKTRGQQVTLSCSPISGHRSVSWYQQTPGQGLQFLFEYFSETQRNKGNFPGRFSGRQFSNSRSEMNVSTLELGDSALYLCASSLTGTGGTEAFFGQGTRLTVV.

As to this clonotype: This could be a read error, since a much larger clone is one nucleotide away. The genes are TRBV4-2 and TRBJ1-5, with a possible D match to TRBD1 (5 bases). The CDR3 is made up of 14 amino acids. The ends were cut back, 0 bases at V and 4 bases at J, with 7 bases in the middle. Germline V lookup: CDR1 LGHNA, CDR2 YNFKEQ. Written as DNA, the CDR3 is TGTGCCAGCAGCCAAGATGGGGCGAATCAGCCCCAGCATTTT. Protein: CASSQDGANQPQHF.

Remarks on this clonotype: A read error is possible here, since a much larger clone lies one base away. The chain combines TRBV5-1 with TRBJ2-7; weak D call: TRBD1 (6 bases). Trimming took 3 bases from V and 0 from J, leaving 13 bases between them. The germline V gene encodes CDR1 SGHRS and CDR2 YFSETQ. This CDR3 has 15 residues. CDR3 protein: CASSSGQFSSYEQYF. CDR3 sequence (DNA): TGCGCCAGCAGCTCCGGACAGTTTAGCTCCTACGAGCAGTACTTC. Based on the CDR3 plus reference TRBV5-1 and TRBJ2-7, the full variable domain is KAGVTQTPRYLIKTRGQQVTLSCSPISGHRSVSWYQQTPGQGLQFLFEYFSETQRNKGNFPGRFSGRQFSNSRSEMNVSTLELGDSALYLCASSSGQFSSYEQYFGPGTRLTVT.

J is TRBJ2-1 and V is TRBV28; D not resolved. The germline V gene encodes CDR1 MDHEN and CDR2 SYDVKM. The ends were cut back, 5 bases at V and 5 bases at J, with 13 bases in the middle. The CDR3 runs 14 residues. This CDR3 is CASSIRTRNNEQFF. In DNA, the CDR3 is TGTGCCAGCAGTATCCGGACGAGAAACAATGAGCAGTTCTTC.

This clonotype was seen many times. The CDR3 protein is CASSFGDRNNEQFF. DNA of the CDR3: TGTGCCAGCAGCTTCGGGGACCGGAACAATGAGCAGTTCTTC. V and J are TRBV7-3 and TRBJ2-1; possibly TRBD1 or TRBD2 for D (5 bases each). CDR3 size: 14 residues. Germline CDR1 reads SGHTA; CDR2 reads FQGTGA. V lost 3 bases to trimming and J lost 5 bases, with 11 bases between them.

The sample holds many counts of this clonotype. The chain uses TRBV20-1 and TRBJ1-5; D gene ambiguous. V was pared by 3 bases and J by 4 bases, with 13 bases between. In germline, CDR1 is DFQATT, CDR2 SNEGSKA (reference sequence). CDR3 length: 14 residues. This CDR3 reads CSARTLRENQPQHF. The CDR3 DNA sequence: TGCAGTGCTAGGACTTTGCGGGAAAATCAGCCCCAGCATTTT.

This clonotype was seen more than once but under ten times. This chain uses TRBV29-1 with TRBJ2-7; D gene uncertain. Germline V gene sequence: CDR1 SQVTM, CDR2 ANQGSEA. Trimming pared 8 bases from V and 10 bases from J, leaving 15 bases between. The CDR3 is 10 amino acids. CDR3 sequence reads: CSLPPPQQYF. CDR3 bases: TGCAGCCTTCCCCCCCCTCAACAGTACTTC.

Ten or more counts support this clonotype. V usage is TRBV12-3 or TRBV12-4 and J usage is TRBJ2-7, with D unresolved. V lost 6 bases, J lost 4 bases, and 7 bases lay in between. The CDR3 has 11 residues. Here the CDR3 reads CASSALYEQYF. DNA for the CDR3: TGTGCCAGCAGCGCGCTTTACGAGCAGTACTTC.

In its sample, this clonotype was seen many times. The rearrangement joins TRBV28 to TRBJ2-1, with 9 bases matching TRBD2. The CDR3 extends over 16 amino acids. V was pared by 7 bases and J by 9 bases, with 16 bases of the junction left unmatched. In germline, CDR1 is MDHEN, CDR2 SYDVKM. This chain's CDR3 is CASTLRGSGRGIEQFF. Here the CDR3 DNA reads TGTGCCAGCACCTTGAGGGGTAGCGGGAGAGGGATTGAGCAGTTCTTC.

This clonotype was seen repeatedly, ten times or more. The CDR3 DNA reads as TGCGCCAGCAGCTTGGATGGCAGACACACAGATACGCAGTATTTT. This translates into CASSLDGRHTDTQYF. The gene calls are TRBV5-1 and TRBJ2-3; D is undetermined. The CDR3 has 15 amino acids. The germline V gene encodes CDR1 SGHRS and CDR2 YFSETQ. V lost 0 bases, J lost 2 bases, and 10 bases lay in between.

V is TRBV6-1 and J is TRBJ2-3, with 11 nucleotides matching TRBD1. CDR3 length: 13 residues. V was clipped by 6 bases and J by 5 bases; unmatched bases: 1. Germline V gives CDR1 MNHNS, CDR2 SASEGT. The CDR3 DNA reads as TGTGCCAGCAGGGACAGGGGGCAAGATACGCAGTATTTT. Its translation is CASRDRGQDTQYF.

This clonotype showed up just a few times. This chain links TRBV7-8 with TRBJ1-6; D not resolved. There are 20 residues in the CDR3. V dropped 0 bases and J dropped 0 bases, with 18 bases sitting between them. Germline-derived CDR1 and CDR2 are SGHVS and FQNEAQ. CDR3 residues: CASSLAGMVGRSSYNSPLHF. The CDR3 DNA reads TGTGCCAGCAGCTTAGCCGGGATGGTGGGCAGGAGCTCCTATAATTCACCCCTCCACTTT.

A word on this clonotype: A much bigger clone sits one base away, suggesting this may be a read error. The gene calls are TRBV10-1 and TRBJ2-7; no clear D gene. V was pared by 3 bases and J by 3 bases, with 9 bases between. This CDR3 has 13 amino acids. CDR1 and CDR2 (germline): WNHNN, SYGVQD (reference sequence). CDR3 amino acids: CASSDAEGYEQYF. The CDR3 bases are TGCGCCAGCAGTGATGCAGAAGGCTACGAGCAGTACTTC.

This clonotype was found many times. This chain links TRBV20-1 with TRBJ2-3; 8 bases agree with TRBD2. The CDR3 is made up of 15 amino acids. CDR1 is DFQATT and CDR2 is SNEGSKA in the germline V gene (reference sequence). V lost 3 bases to trimming and J lost 1 base; unmatched junction nucleotides: 6. CDR3: CSASGAGGRTDTQYF. For the CDR3, the DNA is TGCAGTGCTAGCGGGGCGGGGGGACGCACAGATACGCAGTATTTT.

The genes are TRBV4-2 and TRBJ2-1; TRBD2 is a possible D gene (5 bases). The V and J ends lost 4 bases and 7 bases respectively, with 8 bases between them. CDR1 and CDR2 from the germline V gene are LGHNA and YNFKEQ. The CDR3 has 12 residues. This CDR3 reads CASSRAANEQFF. The CDR3 DNA is TGTGCCAGCAGCCGAGCGGCAAATGAGCAGTTCTTC.

This clonotype was counted only a few times. The V gene is TRBV6-1, the J gene TRBJ1-5; D not resolved. This CDR3 comprises 13 residues. CDR1 and CDR2 (germline): MNHNS, SASEGT. Trimming cost V 10 bases and J 3 bases, with 13 bases left between them. The CDR3: CATEVVNNQPQHF. The CDR3 DNA is TGTGCCACGGAGGTTGTGAACAATCAGCCCCAGCATTTT.

This clonotype was counted only a few times. This chain uses TRBV5-4 with TRBJ2-7; D remains unclear. CDR1 and CDR2 (germline): SGHNT, YYREEE (reference sequence). V lost 3 bases to trimming and J lost 1 base, with 8 bases between them. The CDR3 covers 13 residues. The CDR3 region is CASSSIPSYEQYF. For the CDR3, the DNA is TGTGCCAGCAGCTCTATCCCGTCCTACGAGCAGTACTTC.

This clonotype was recorded many times. The CDR3 is CASSPGQGGDTQYF. In DNA, the CDR3 is TGCGCCAGCAGCCCCGGACAGGGAGGGGATACGCAGTATTTT. This chain connects TRBV5-1 to TRBJ2-3; D possibly corresponds to TRBD1 (8 bases). V was shortened by 4 bases and J by 6 bases, with 15 bases between the two germline ends. This CDR3 contains 14 residues. CDR1 SGHRS and CDR2 YFSETQ come from the germline V gene.